The 7 T cell receptor beta chains listed next were all sequenced from one sample in a study of OX40 agonist ivuxolimab in advanced cancers. Profiling relied on immunoSEQ multiplex PCR, and the TCRdb table lists in-frame clones only, not all of them. The sample has about 100,000 clones, 89% seen once. Specimen: CD4+ or CD8+ T cells sorted from blood, collected in a trial of the OX40 agonist ivuxolimab. The receptors shown here come from an adult with an advanced solid tumor such as melanoma, head and neck, liver or kidney cancer.

The V and J genes are TRBV7-9 and TRBJ1-3; D possibly corresponds to TRBD1 (5 bases). Between the trimmed V and J ends, which lost 4 bases and 0 bases, there was a span of 13 bases. The CDR3 is 16 amino acids. The germline gives CDR1 SEHNR, CDR2 FQNEAQ (reference sequence). The chain's CDR3 is CASSSSDTASGNTIYF. CDR3 in DNA: TGTGCCAGCAGCTCATCGGACACAGCCTCTGGAAACACCATATATTTT.

V is TRBV4-1 and J is TRBJ2-2; 12 positions agree with TRBD1. This CDR3 contains 17 residues. The ends lost 3 bases at V and 6 bases at J; junction bases unmatched: 8. Germline CDR1 and CDR2: MGHRA and YSYEKL. The DNA for the CDR3 is TGCGCCAGCAGCCATCCGGGACAGGGGGCAGTAGCCGGGGAGCTGTTTTTT. This encodes CASSHPGQGAVAGELFF.

This clone occurred once. In DNA form, the CDR3 reads TGTGCCAGCAGCTTAGTGGGGGATTGGGGTTCAATCCACGAGCAGTACTTC. This sequence encodes CASSLVGDWGSIHEQYF. The V call is TRBV7-2, the J call TRBJ2-7; D may correspond to TRBD1 or TRBD2 (5 bases each). Per the germline V gene, CDR1 is SGHTA and CDR2 is FQGNSA. V was shortened by 1 base and J by 5 bases, with 21 bases between the two germline ends. This CDR3 spans 17 amino acids.

The chain is built from TRBV5-1 and TRBJ1-2, with 10 bases identical to TRBD1. With 3 bases clipped from V and 8 bases from J, the junction kept 7 bases outside the gene matches. The CDR3 consists of 14 residues. The germline V gene encodes CDR1 SGHRS and CDR2 YFSETQ. CDR3 residues: CASSSTGQGRGYTF. CDR3 nucleotides: TGCGCCAGCAGCTCCACGGGACAGGGGCGCGGCTACACCTTC. The full variable domain, in which reference TRBV5-1 and TRBJ1-2 provide the parts outside the CDR3, is KAGVTQTPRYLIKTRGQQVTLSCSPISGHRSVSWYQQTPGQGLQFLFEYFSETQRNKGNFPGRFSGRQFSNSRSEMNVSTLELGDSALYLCASSSTGQGRGYTFGSGTRLTVV.

CDR3 sequence reads: CASSKTGGYEQYF. CDR3 nucleotide sequence: TGTGCCAGCAGCAAAACAGGGGGCTACGAGCAGTACTTC. J is TRBJ2-7 and V is TRBV7-6; 8 bases are shared with TRBD1. The germline gives CDR1 SGHVS, CDR2 FNYEAQ. With 5 bases clipped from V and 3 bases from J, the junction kept 3 bases outside the gene matches. CDR3 length: 13 residues.

This chain connects TRBV6-1 to TRBJ2-7; D is unresolved. Trimming left V 1 base short and J 2 bases short, with 3 bases between. The CDR3 sequence is 12 residues long. Germline V gives CDR1 MNHNS, CDR2 SASEGT. Here the CDR3 DNA reads TGTGCCAGCAGTGAAGAACCCTACGAGCAGTACTTC. Protein sequence: CASSEEPYEQYF.

This clone showed up just once. The chain carries TRBV2 and TRBJ1-6, with 9 bases lining up with TRBD1. Germline loops: CDR1 SNHLY, CDR2 FYNNEI. V was pared by 6 bases and J by 7 bases, with 7 bases of the junction left unmatched. This CDR3 has 15 amino acids. CDR3 loop: CASRADRGLNSPLHF. The CDR3 coding sequence is TGTGCCAGCAGAGCGGACAGGGGCCTGAATTCACCCCTCCACTTT.